This TCR beta chain appears in the sequencing data of a study of blood T cell repertoires in COVID-19. Across the study: Some COVID-19 samples were acute and others convalescent; all came from the United States, Italy and Spain. T cells, B-cell-depleted T cells, or PBMCs supplied cDNA or gDNA.

Germline V CDR1 and CDR2: SQVTM, ANQGSEA. The CDR3 sequence is 13 residues long. The V end was cut by 6 bases, the J end by 2 bases, with 12 bases between. Under the authors' procedure: The assay estimated nucleated cells by amplifying reference gene primers. TCRdb's table, derived via immunoSEQ multiplex PCR, lists solely in-frame clones and lacks some. The V and J calls and clone size come from that table; D and trimming were worked out from the DNA. Of around 78,000 clones detected, approximately 89% appear once; the ten largest clones hold about 2.1%. Sequenced material: peripheral blood. This sequence was found in a woman aged 55-70 years with acute or convalescent COVID-19. The V call is TRBV29-1, the J call TRBJ2-3; a possible D gene is TRBD2 (6 bases). CDR3: CSVDSGNTDTQYF. The CDR3 DNA sequence: TGCAGCGTAGATAGCGGCAACACAGATACGCAGTATTTT.